The sequence of this TCR beta chain was determined in a study of blood T cells in healthy people across ages. General study findings and limits: Shifts in expanded clonotypes may have been confounded by donor CMV status, which was unknown.

Peripheral blood from each donor was collected in a volume of 8 to 10 milliliters. Alongside a J-beta primer mix, a sample-barcoded 5' primer served in a second PCR lasting 7 to 11 cycles. Using its own MiXCR run on the 5' RACE reads, TCRdb lists one record per CDR3 protein. This repertoire shows under 1,000,000 distinct CDR3 sequences, 46% found once; its top ten account for 15% to 20%. CDR3 length: 17 residues. Losses at the gene ends were 5 bases for V and 7 bases for J; bases not matched to a gene: 17. Looked up from germline, CDR1 is SEHNR and CDR2 is FQNEAQ (reference sequence). On this clonotype: Its antigen is unknown.

This clonotype was sampled from an elderly man in good health. The V and J genes are TRBV7-9 and TRBJ1-5; 7 nucleotides match TRBD1. The sequenced material came from blood. For the CDR3, the DNA is TGTGCCAGCAGCCCGAAACAGGGGCTCCGGGAGTTGCAGCCCCAGCATTTT. Translation: CASSPKQGLRELQPQHF.